The clone carrying this TCR beta chain was seen a handful of times. Its antigen is as yet unknown. The sample belongs to a study of vaccination and CD4 T cells after COVID-19. The treatment: roughly 10-day PBMC culture with coronavirus spike peptide pools or control peptides (ViraFEST assay). ViraFEST relied on peptide pools to expand antigen-specific T cells; the TCRs were sequenced afterward. Per-well cultures of 1.5 million to 2.5 million PBMCs received roughly 9.3 IU/ml IL-2 and around 10 ug/ml peptide pools. The Oncomine TCR Beta short-read assay was what sequenced the DNA obtained from cultured CD4+ T cells. TCRdb passed the PCR reads through MiXCR, listing each CDR3 protein once. The sample consists of over 10,000 distinct CDR3 sequences, 56% of them appearing once. The CDR3 length is 13 residues. Between the trimmed V and J ends, which lost 3 bases and 8 bases, there was a span of 12 bases. Germline lookup yields CDR1 SGHRS and CDR2 YFSETQ.

This receptor was taken from a human donor who had recovered from COVID-19. The rearrangement links TRBV5-1 to TRBJ2-1; D perhaps matches TRBD2 (6 bases). The sequenced material came from CD4+ T cells from blood, cultured in vitro. The CDR3 region has the DNA TGCGCCAGCAGCTCGGGAGTTTCGGATGAGCAGTTCTTC. As protein: CASSSGVSDEQFF.